This T cell receptor beta chain was recovered during a study of T-cell reconstitution after alpha-beta-depleted transplantation in children (dated by TCRdb to the mid-2010s). Regarding the complete study: T-cell immune reconstitution after TCRalphabeta/CD19-depleted allogeneic hematopoietic cell transplantation in children was quantitatively tracked in the study by means of TCR repertoire profiling. Broad study findings and their caveats: The frequencies of hyperexpanded clones fell over the following months, and after one year, T-cell counts and TCRbeta diversity were mostly attributed to newly produced T cells. In some patients, the high TCRbeta diversity seen at day 60 was put down to recipient T cells and intrathymic progenitors that had survived conditioning. The apparently early alphabetaT-cell count recovery about two months after transplant was reportedly dependent on only several hundred rapidly expanded clones derived from non-depleted graft cells.

According to the germline V gene, CDR1 reads SGHTA and CDR2 reads FQGNSA. At the junction V is shortened by 2 bases and J by 6 bases, with 17 bases in between. The CDR3 holds 15 amino acids from the cysteine to the phenylalanine. Kept here is only the CDR3 DNA, which spans 45 bases and is read in frame from base 1. The library was built by means of PCR. These reads were obtained on an Illumina HiSeq 2500. To normalize quantification of the TCRbeta repertoire, the TCR libraries were built with molecular barcoding that relied on unique molecular identifiers. The public reads were run again by TCRdb, first through fastp at Q25 and then through MiXCR, and only productive beta chains were kept. Each CDR3 protein appears once, grouped with its most common genes and DNA. In this sample the table shows just over 200,000 distinct CDR3 sequences, about 8.7% of which occur a single time. The ten largest make up under 40% of the sample.

The treatment or condition tag for this specimen amounts to: allogeneic hematopoietic cell transplantation with graft depleted of TCRalphabeta T cells and CD19 B cells. The transplant recipients were children given TCRalphabeta/CD19-depleted allogeneic hematopoietic cell grafts. This clonotype has a handful of counts. No antigen is known for it. No base quality values were provided; no much bigger clone lies one nucleotide off. This sequence uses TRBV7-2 and TRBJ2-7; no D gene is confidently identified. The sequence was obtained from a male patient between 2 and 9 years old who had a stem cell transplant for acute myeloid leukemia, so the T cells may come from the graft donor. Sequencing used PBMCs, mostly from graft donor cells, obtained 360 days after TCRalphabeta/CD19-depleted stem cell transplant. The DNA sequence reads TGTGCCAGCAGCTTAACGGCTAGTACAACGCTCGAGCAGTACTTC. Translated, this gives CASSLTASTTLEQYF.